The T cell receptor beta chain under discussion was sequenced for a study of blood T cell repertoires in COVID-19. Study as a whole: The origin of the acute and convalescent COVID-19 samples was the United States, Italy and Spain. In each case, the material was cDNA or gDNA derived from T cells, B-cell-depleted T cells, or PBMCs.

Libraries were prepared by immunoSEQ multiplex PCR; TCRdb keeps only in-frame clonotypes and omits some of them. The sample contains approximately 260,000 clones, roughly 86% of which appear only once. This CDR3 has 13 amino acids. Looked up from germline, CDR1 is SGDLS and CDR2 is YYNGEE. Trimming removed 3 bases from V and 2 bases from J, with 8 bases in between. The study counted Cohort 3 donors as recovered given two negative PCRs, clearance, or symptom resolution. V and J are TRBV9 and TRBJ1-1; the D gene is possibly TRBD1 (5 bases). The sequence was collected from a woman aged 60 to 75 who had recovered from COVID-19. Sequencing was performed on PBMCs or T cells enriched from blood (not recorded which). The CDR3 is CASSGGQNTEAFF. The CDR3 DNA is TGTGCCAGCAGCGGAGGACAAAACACTGAAGCTTTCTTT.